This record covers a single T cell receptor (beta chain). These data originate in a study of blood T cell repertoires in COVID-19. As for the study in general: Acute and convalescent COVID-19 specimens originated in the United States, Italy and Spain.

Germline CDR1 reads SNHLY; CDR2 reads FYNNEI. The V gene end was trimmed by 7 bases and the J gene end by 0 bases; junction bases not matched to a gene: 3. CDR3 length equals 14 residues. This table comes from immunoSEQ multiplex PCR, and its TCRdb copy is limited to in-frame clones, with some not included. The sample shows fewer than 350,000 clones, around 85% of them seen only once. The specimen was PBMCs or T cells enriched from blood (not recorded which). This clonotype was obtained from a woman aged 25 to 39 who had been exposed to COVID-19. The chain combines TRBV2 with TRBJ1-5; 7 bases match TRBD1. The CDR3 region has the DNA TGTGCCAGCAACAGGGGAAATAGCAATCAGCCCCAGCATTTT. This gives the protein CASNRGNSNQPQHF.